One and the same sample provided the 27 T cell receptor beta chains below, sequenced in a study of T cells expressing NK-cell markers. TCRdb re-called the 5' RACE reads and shows each CDR3 protein once, DNA omitted. With about 150,000 distinct CDR3 sequences in the sample, the ten largest clones hold roughly 35%. Sequencing was performed on blood T cells: a sorted CD56 or NKG2C T cell subset, CD4+ or CD8+ T cells, or bulk PBMC T cells (not recorded which). These receptors were collected from a woman aged 50 to 60 in good health.

The V gene is TRBV20-1, the J gene TRBJ2-3; the TCRdb call, TRBD2, lacks DNA for checking. The CDR3 has 15 amino acids. Germline V gene data show CDR1 as DFQATT and CDR2 as SNEGSKA (reference sequence). The CDR3 loop is CSATRLAGWEDTQYF.

The rearrangement uses TRBV4-2 and TRBJ2-3; TCRdb gives TRBD2 as the D gene, but with no DNA this cannot be confirmed. This CDR3 has 18 residues. Per germline, CDR1 LGHNA and CDR2 YNFKEQ. The chain's CDR3 is CASSQYMGGPLSTDTQYF.

The V and J genes are TRBV24-1 and TRBJ2-7; lacking DNA, the TRBD2 call made by TCRdb goes unchecked. Germline CDR1 and CDR2: KGHDR and SFDVKD. This CDR3 region has 16 residues. This chain's CDR3 is CATQFSSGLRGWEQYF.

The rearrangement links TRBV13 to TRBJ1-2. This CDR3 spans 12 amino acids. Germline-derived CDR1 and CDR2 are PRHDT and FYEKMQ (reference sequence). The chain's CDR3 is CASSQYQNGYTF. Full variable domain (missing parts from reference TRBV13 and TRBJ1-2): AAGVIQSPRHLIKEKRETATLKCYPIPRHDTVYWYQQGPGQDPQFLISFYEKMQSDKGSIPDRFSAQQFSDYHSELNMSSLELGDSALYFCASSQYQNGYTFGSGTRLTVV.

The J gene is TRBJ2-7, the V gene TRBV5-1; the TRBD1 assignment by TCRdb is unverifiable without DNA. From germline, CDR1 is SGHRS and CDR2 YFSETQ. The CDR3 is 14 amino acids. This chain's CDR3 is CASSSGQGADEQYF.

V is TRBV7-8 and J is TRBJ1-1; the TRBD1 assignment by TCRdb is unverifiable without DNA. Germline-derived CDR1 and CDR2 are SGHVS and FQNEAQ. The CDR3 is 16 residues long. The CDR3 reads CASSSTRNQGLSEAFF.

This chain joins TRBV11-2 and TRBJ2-5; TCRdb gives TRBD2 as the D gene, but with no DNA this cannot be confirmed. There are 13 residues in the CDR3. Germline V gene sequence: CDR1 SGHAT, CDR2 FQNNGV. The CDR3 here is CASRAGGLGDQYF.

This chain links TRBV4-1 with TRBJ2-1. Germline V gives CDR1 MGHRA, CDR2 YSYEKL. This CDR3 is built from 17 residues. CDR3 region: CASSHGEGGSSYNEQFF.

This sequence joins TRBV13 and TRBJ2-4. Germline CDR1 and CDR2: PRHDT and FYEKMQ (reference sequence). The CDR3 has 15 residues. The CDR3 protein is CASSLSVSRTNIQYF.

The chain links TRBV20-1 to TRBJ2-1; TCRdb selects TRBD2, and the lack of DNA leaves this call unchecked. Germline CDR1 and CDR2: DFQATT and SNEGSKA (reference sequence). The CDR3 covers 15 residues. The CDR3 region is CSAPRVGGPDNEQFF.

The J gene is TRBJ2-5, the V gene TRBV24-1; without DNA, the TCRdb call of TRBD1 cannot be checked. Germline assignment: CDR1 KGHDR and CDR2 SFDVKD. The CDR3 consists of 16 residues. CDR3 sequence: CATSETWTAGQETQYF.

The J gene is TRBJ2-3, the V gene TRBV27; the D call of TRBD2 rests on TCRdb alone, since no DNA is present to check it. The germline gives CDR1 MNHEY, CDR2 SMNVEV (reference sequence). The CDR3 is 16 amino acids. The CDR3 region is CASRTGGAASTDTQYF.

This sequence joins TRBV12-3 or TRBV12-4 and TRBJ2-3; TCRdb reports TRBD2, a call that lacks DNA to check it against. The CDR3 extends over 15 amino acids. CDR3 sequence: CASTQGAGGPDTQYF.

The chain has TRBV9 and TRBJ2-1; TCRdb's D call of TRBD2 is untestable without DNA. Looked up from germline, CDR1 is SGDLS and CDR2 is YYNGEE. The CDR3 runs to 15 residues. The CDR3 sequence: CASSVVAGAGNEQFF. Supplemented by reference TRBV9 and TRBJ2-1, the full variable domain reads DSGVTQTPKHLITATGQRVTLRCSPRSGDLSVYWYQQSLDQGLQFLIQYYNGEERAKGNILERFSAQQFPDLHSELNLSSLELGDSALYFCASSVVAGAGNEQFFGPGTRLTVL.

The chain uses TRBV9 and TRBJ2-1; TCRdb selects TRBD1, and the lack of DNA leaves this call unchecked. The CDR3 runs 15 residues. The germline V gene encodes CDR1 SGDLS and CDR2 YYNGEE. The CDR3 spells CASSVRQGADNEQFF.

The chain links TRBV2 to TRBJ2-3; TCRdb selects TRBD2, and the lack of DNA leaves this call unchecked. The CDR3 covers 18 residues. Germline CDR1 SNHLY, CDR2 FYNNEI. The CDR3 sequence: CASSEAYHGLAGADTQYF.

The chain combines TRBV4-1 with TRBJ2-5; TCRdb reports TRBD1, a call that lacks DNA to check it against. The germline V gene has CDR1 MGHRA and CDR2 YSYEKL. The CDR3 runs 14 residues. CDR3 in amino acids: CASSRWDAQETQYF.

CDR3 sequence: CASSQDGVDTQYF. The chain couples TRBV4-1 to TRBJ2-3. CDR3 length equals 13 residues. The germline CDR1 and CDR2 sequences are MGHRA and YSYEKL.

The CDR3 reads CSAREDINTGELFF. J is TRBJ2-2 and V is TRBV20-1; lacking DNA, the TRBD1 call made by TCRdb goes unchecked. Germline V gene data show CDR1 as DFQATT and CDR2 as SNEGSKA (reference sequence). This CDR3 spans 14 amino acids.

The rearrangement links TRBV5-1 to TRBJ2-1; the D call of TRBD2 rests on TCRdb alone, since no DNA is present to check it. This CDR3 is 16 amino acids long. In germline, CDR1 is SGHRS, CDR2 YFSETQ. The CDR3 loop is CASSPESGFSYNEQFF. The variable domain in full, with the rest retrieved from reference TRBV5-1 and TRBJ2-1, is KAGVTQTPRYLIKTRGQQVTLSCSPISGHRSVSWYQQTPGQGLQFLFEYFSETQRNKGNFPGRFSGRQFSNSRSEMNVSTLELGDSALYLCASSPESGFSYNEQFFGPGTRLTVL.

The genes are TRBV4-1 and TRBJ2-2. Germline CDR1 reads MGHRA; CDR2 reads YSYEKL. The CDR3 has 12 amino acids. The CDR3 loop is CASSQEAGELFF.

The rearrangement joins TRBV20-1 to TRBJ1-1; TCRdb's D gene call, TRBD1, goes unchecked for lack of DNA. The CDR3 is 14 amino acids. The germline gives CDR1 DFQATT, CDR2 SNEGSKA (reference sequence). The CDR3 spells CSAREGQGSTEAFF.

The chain is built from TRBV5-6 and TRBJ1-5; no DNA is available, so the TRBD1 call from TCRdb remains unchecked. CDR3 length: 15 residues. The germline V gene encodes CDR1 SGHDT and CDR2 YYEEEE. CDR3 sequence: CASSLGAGVDQPQHF.

The rearrangement links TRBV11-2 to TRBJ2-1; TCRdb's D call of TRBD1 is untestable without DNA. Per germline, CDR1 SGHAT and CDR2 FQNNGV. CDR3 length: 16 residues. The chain's CDR3 is CASNDEGARRQSEQFF.

The gene calls are TRBV7-6 and TRBJ2-1; TCRdb names TRBD1, which stays unverified in the absence of DNA. Germline V CDR1 and CDR2: SGHVS, FNYEAQ. This CDR3 is 17 amino acids long. CDR3 amino acids: CASSLGPPTSAYNEQFF.

The chain couples TRBV7-6 to TRBJ2-1; TCRdb names TRBD1, which stays unverified in the absence of DNA. Germline CDR1 reads SGHVS; CDR2 reads FNYEAQ. CDR3 size: 15 residues. The CDR3 is CASSSHAQGYNEQFF.

The rearrangement uses TRBV11-2 and TRBJ2-2; TCRdb selects TRBD1, and the lack of DNA leaves this call unchecked. Germline CDR1 and CDR2: SGHAT and FQNNGV. CDR3 length: 13 amino acids. The CDR3 here is CASSRNRVWELFF.